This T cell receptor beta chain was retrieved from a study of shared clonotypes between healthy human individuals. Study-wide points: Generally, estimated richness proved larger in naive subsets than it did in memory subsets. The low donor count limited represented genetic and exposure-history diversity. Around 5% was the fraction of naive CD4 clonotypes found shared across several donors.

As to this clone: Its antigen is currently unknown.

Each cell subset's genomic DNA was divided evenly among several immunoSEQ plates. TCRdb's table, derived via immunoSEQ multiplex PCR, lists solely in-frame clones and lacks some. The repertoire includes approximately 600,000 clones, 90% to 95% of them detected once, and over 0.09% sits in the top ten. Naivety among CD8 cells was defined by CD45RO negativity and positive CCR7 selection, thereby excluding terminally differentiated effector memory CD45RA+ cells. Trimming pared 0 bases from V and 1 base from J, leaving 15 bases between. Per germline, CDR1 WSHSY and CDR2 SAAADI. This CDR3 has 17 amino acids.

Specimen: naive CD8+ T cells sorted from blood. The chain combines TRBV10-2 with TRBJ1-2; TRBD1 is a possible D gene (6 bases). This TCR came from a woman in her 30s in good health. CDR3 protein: CASSESIRGRGNYGYTF. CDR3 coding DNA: TGCGCCAGCAGTGAGTCTATCAGGGGCAGGGGTAACTATGGCTACACCTTC.